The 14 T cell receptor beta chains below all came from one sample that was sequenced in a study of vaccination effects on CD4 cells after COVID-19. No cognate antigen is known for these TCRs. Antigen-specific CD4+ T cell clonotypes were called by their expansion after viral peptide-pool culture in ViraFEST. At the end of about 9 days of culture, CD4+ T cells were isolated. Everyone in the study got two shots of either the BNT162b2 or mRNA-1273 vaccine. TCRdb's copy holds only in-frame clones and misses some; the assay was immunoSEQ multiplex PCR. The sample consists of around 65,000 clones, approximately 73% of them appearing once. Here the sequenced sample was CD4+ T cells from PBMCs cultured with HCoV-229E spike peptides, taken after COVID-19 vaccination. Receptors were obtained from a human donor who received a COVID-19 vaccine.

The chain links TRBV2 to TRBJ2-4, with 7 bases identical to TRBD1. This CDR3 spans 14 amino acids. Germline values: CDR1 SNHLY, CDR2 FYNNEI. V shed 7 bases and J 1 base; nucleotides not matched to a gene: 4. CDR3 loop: CASISRGAKNIQYF. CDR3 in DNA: TGTGCCAGCATCAGCAGGGGGGCCAAAAACATTCAGTACTTC.

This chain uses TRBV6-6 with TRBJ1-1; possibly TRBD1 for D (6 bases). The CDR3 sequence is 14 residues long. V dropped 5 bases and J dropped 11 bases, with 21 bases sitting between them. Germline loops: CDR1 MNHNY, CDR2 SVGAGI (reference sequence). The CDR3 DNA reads TGTGCCAGCAGTGGACAGTCGGGGAGAAGGGGGGCTTTCTTT. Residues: CASSGQSGRRGAFF.

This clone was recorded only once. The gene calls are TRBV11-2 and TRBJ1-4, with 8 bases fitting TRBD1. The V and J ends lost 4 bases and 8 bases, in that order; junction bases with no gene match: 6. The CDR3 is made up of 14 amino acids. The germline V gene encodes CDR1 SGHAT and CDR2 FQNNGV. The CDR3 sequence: CASSSGQGPEKLFF. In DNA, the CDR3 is TGTGCCAGCAGCTCTGGACAGGGACCCGAAAAACTGTTTTTT.

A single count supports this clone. CDR3 loop: CASSQAHGPYEQYV. As DNA, the CDR3 is TGTGCCAGCAGCCAAGCTCACGGACCCTACGAGCAGTACGTC. J is TRBJ2-7 and V is TRBV3-1 (or the pseudogene TRBV3-2); no reliable D call. Germline loops: CDR1 LGHDT, CDR2 YNNKEL (reference sequence). The CDR3 sequence is 14 residues long. V lost 1 base and J lost 2, with 9 bases in between.

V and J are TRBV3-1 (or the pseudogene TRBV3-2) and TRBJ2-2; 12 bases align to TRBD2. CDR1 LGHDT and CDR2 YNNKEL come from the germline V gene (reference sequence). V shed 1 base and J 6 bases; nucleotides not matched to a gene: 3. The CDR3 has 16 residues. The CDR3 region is CASSQASSGGAGELFF. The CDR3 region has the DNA TGTGCCAGCAGCCAAGCTTCTAGCGGGGGGGCCGGGGAGCTGTTTTTT.

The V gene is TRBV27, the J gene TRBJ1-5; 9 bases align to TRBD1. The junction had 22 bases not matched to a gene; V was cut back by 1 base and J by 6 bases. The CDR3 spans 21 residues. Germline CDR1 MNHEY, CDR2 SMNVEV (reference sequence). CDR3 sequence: CASSLWTLSLPTRTGVQPQHF. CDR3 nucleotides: TGTGCCAGCAGTTTATGGACCCTCTCCCTCCCTACCAGGACAGGGGTTCAGCCCCAGCATTTT.

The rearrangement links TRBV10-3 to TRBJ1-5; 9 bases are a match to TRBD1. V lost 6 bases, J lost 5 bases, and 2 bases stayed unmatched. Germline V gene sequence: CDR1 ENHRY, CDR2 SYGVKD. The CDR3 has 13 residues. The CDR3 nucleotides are TGTGCCATCAGCCGGACAGGGGATCAGCCCCAGCATTTT. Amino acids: CAISRTGDQPQHF.

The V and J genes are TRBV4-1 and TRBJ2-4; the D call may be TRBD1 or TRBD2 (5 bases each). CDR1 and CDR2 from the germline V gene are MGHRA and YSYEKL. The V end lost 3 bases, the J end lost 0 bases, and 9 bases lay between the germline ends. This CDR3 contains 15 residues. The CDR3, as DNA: TGCGCCAGCAGCCAGGGGGTCGCAGCCAAAAACATTCAGTACTTC. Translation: CASSQGVAAKNIQYF.

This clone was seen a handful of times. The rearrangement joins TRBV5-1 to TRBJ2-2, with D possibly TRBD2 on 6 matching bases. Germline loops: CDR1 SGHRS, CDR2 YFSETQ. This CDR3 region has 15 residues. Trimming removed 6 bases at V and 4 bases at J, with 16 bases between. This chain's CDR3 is CASKAGGTGTGELFF. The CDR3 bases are TGCGCCAGCAAGGCCGGGGGAACGGGCACCGGGGAGCTGTTTTTT.

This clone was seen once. The CDR3 spells CASSYSGATEAFF. Here the CDR3 DNA reads TGTGCCAGCAGTTACTCAGGGGCCACTGAAGCTTTCTTT. The chain carries TRBV6-2 or TRBV6-3 and TRBJ1-1; D is perhaps TRBD1 (5 bases). V dropped 0 bases and J dropped 4 bases, with 6 bases sitting between them. The CDR3 extends over 13 amino acids. CDR1 is MNHEY and CDR2 is SVGEGT in the germline V gene.

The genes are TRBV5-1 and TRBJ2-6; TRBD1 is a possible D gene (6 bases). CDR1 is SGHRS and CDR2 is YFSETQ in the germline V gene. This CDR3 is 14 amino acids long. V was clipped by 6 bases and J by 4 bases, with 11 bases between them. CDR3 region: CASTGESGANVLTF. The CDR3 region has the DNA TGCGCCAGCACAGGGGAATCGGGGGCCAACGTCCTGACTTTC.

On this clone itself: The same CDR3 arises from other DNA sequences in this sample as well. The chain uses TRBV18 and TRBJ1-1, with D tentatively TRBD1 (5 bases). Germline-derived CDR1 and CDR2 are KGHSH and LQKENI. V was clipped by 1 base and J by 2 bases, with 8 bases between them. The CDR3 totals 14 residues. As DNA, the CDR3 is TGTGCCAGCTCACCACAGGGGTCCAACACTGAAGCTTTCTTT. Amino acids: CASSPQGSNTEAFF.

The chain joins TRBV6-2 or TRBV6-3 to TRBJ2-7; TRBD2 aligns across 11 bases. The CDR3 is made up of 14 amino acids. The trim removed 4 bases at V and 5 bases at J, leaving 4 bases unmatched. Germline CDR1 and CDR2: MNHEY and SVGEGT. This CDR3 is CASSFSGGAHEQYV. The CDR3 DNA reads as TGTGCCAGCAGTTTTAGCGGGGGGGCCCACGAGCAGTACGTC.

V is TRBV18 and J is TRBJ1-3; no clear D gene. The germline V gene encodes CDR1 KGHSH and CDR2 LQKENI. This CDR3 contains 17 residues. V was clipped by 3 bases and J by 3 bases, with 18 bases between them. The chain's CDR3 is CASSPLGQTRDGNTIYF. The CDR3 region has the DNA TGTGCCAGCTCACCGTTAGGGCAGACACGCGATGGAAACACCATATATTTT. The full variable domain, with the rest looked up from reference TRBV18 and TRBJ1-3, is NAGVMQNPRHLVRRRGQEARLRCSPMKGHSHVYWYRQLPEEGLKFMVYLQKENIIDESGMPKERFSAEFPKEGPSILRIQQVVRGDSAAYFCASSPLGQTRDGNTIYFGEGSWLTVV.